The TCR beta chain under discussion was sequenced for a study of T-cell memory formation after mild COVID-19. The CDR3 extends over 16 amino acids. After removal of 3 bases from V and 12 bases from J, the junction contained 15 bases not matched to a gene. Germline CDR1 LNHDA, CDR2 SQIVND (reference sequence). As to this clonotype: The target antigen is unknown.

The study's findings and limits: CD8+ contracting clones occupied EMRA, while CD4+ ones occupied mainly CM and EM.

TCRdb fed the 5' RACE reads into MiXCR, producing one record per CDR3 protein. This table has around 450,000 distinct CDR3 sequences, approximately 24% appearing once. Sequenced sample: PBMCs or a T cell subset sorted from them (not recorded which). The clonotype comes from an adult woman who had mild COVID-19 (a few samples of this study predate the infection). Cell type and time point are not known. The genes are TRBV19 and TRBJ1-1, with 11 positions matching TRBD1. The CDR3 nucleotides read TGTGCCAGTAGTATTTTCCTCCCGAGGACAGGGGGCACGTCTTTCTTT. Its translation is CASSIFLPRTGGTSFF.